A single T cell receptor (beta chain) is shown here with its context. This CDR3 spans 17 amino acids. Germline lookup yields CDR1 LGHNA and CDR2 YSLEER. J lost 3 bases, V lost 1 base, and 6 bases had no gene match. TCRdb used MiXCR to reprocess the RT-PCR reads, holding one entry per CDR3 protein. The sample shows around 700,000 distinct CDR3 sequences, 13% to 15% of them seen only once. V usage is TRBV4-3 and J usage is TRBJ2-2; TRBD1 agrees at 9 bases. The source of this sequence is a female donor in good health, serving as a healthy control. Sequencing used memory CD4+ T cells from blood. DNA for the CDR3: TGCGCCAGCAGCCAAGTTCGAGGACAGGGGTACACCGGGGAGCTGTTTTTT. Translating it yields CASSQVRGQGYTGELFF.